This T cell receptor (beta chain) was sequenced for a study of TIL therapy for anti-PD-1-resistant metastatic lung cancer. Germline values: CDR1 MGHRA, CDR2 YSYEKL. Trimming took off 0 bases at V and 2 bases at J, with 14 bases between the two ends. This CDR3 has 17 amino acids. Study-wide findings and caveats: After infusion, TIL clonotypes partly replaced peripheral T cells and declined over months.

Details on this clone: What it binds is not known.

The immunoSEQ assay was v3. The protocol was immunoSEQ multiplex PCR, while the TCRdb copy is restricted to in-frame clones and leaves out a portion. Of about 12,000 clones listed, nearly 80% are singletons. Time point given: pre-treatment sample, taken before nivolumab and TIL therapy. Enrollment ran from October 2017 to January 2020. The V and J genes are TRBV4-1 and TRBJ1-5; weak D call: TRBD1 (6 bases). The source of this sequence is a person aged 25-85 years with non-small cell lung cancer. This specimen consisted of blood, obtained at baseline. DNA for the CDR3: TGCGCCAGCAGCCAAGATGTGGGGGGGGGCCGCAATCAGCCCCAGCATTTT. It translates to CASSQDVGGGRNQPQHF.